This is a list of T cell receptor beta chains from one sample in a study of cytomegalovirus exposure and HLA in healthy donors. TCRdb's copy holds only in-frame clones and misses some; the assay was immunoSEQ multiplex PCR. The sample contains over 80,000 clones, about three quarters of which appear only once. The sequenced sample consisted of PBMCs. These receptors were obtained from a man aged 40-49 years in good health and CMV-seronegative. Both conserved end residues are part of each CDR3. The D gene is left open where the match is weak. Some rows mark clone size as missing; the rest say once, few, many or name a class of expanded clone.

v_call,j_call,d_call,clone_size,cdr3_nt,cdr3_aa
TRBV6-6,TRBJ2-5,TRBD2,medium-sized,TGTGCCAGCAGTTTCTCTGCTAGCGGGGGGTCTGCTAACTTC,CASSFSASGGSANF
TRBV29-1,TRBJ2-1,TRBD2,-,TGCAGCGCGGAGACTAGCGGATACAATGAGCAGTTCTTC,CSAETSGYNEQFF
TRBV6-1,TRBJ2-3,TRBD1,-,TGTGCCAGCAGTGAAGTAGGGACAGCACCCCCAGATACGCAGTATTTT,CASSEVGTAPPDTQYF
TRBV6-1,TRBJ2-7,-,-,TGTGCCAGCAGTGAAGTGCCGGCAGCGAGCGACGAGCAGTACTTC,CASSEVPAASDEQYF
TRBV13,TRBJ1-4,-,-,TGTGCCAGCAGCTTAATTGGGGGCGGGTATGAAAAACTGTTTTTT,CASSLIGGGYEKLFF
TRBV6-5,TRBJ1-6,TRBD1,-,TGTGCCAGCAGTTACAAGGGACAGGGCTATAATTCACCCCTCCACTTT,CASSYKGQGYNSPLHF
TRBV6-7,TRBJ1-6,-,-,TGTGCCGGCCGGGACACCTATAATTCACCCCTCCACTTT,CAGRDTYNSPLHF
TRBV28,TRBJ1-6,-,-,TGTGCCAGTTTCCCAGGGAGGCGTTCACCCCTCCACTTT,CASFPGRRSPLHF
TRBV13,TRBJ2-7,TRBD2,-,TGTGCCAGCAGCTTAGCTTCGGCTAGCGGGGGTAGAGTCTACGAGCAGTACTTC,CASSLASASGGRVYEQYF
TRBV19,TRBJ2-2,TRBD1,once,TGTGCCAGTACTTGGCTTGGGACAGGGACAAGGGGGAACACCGGGGAGCTGTTTTTT,CASTWLGTGTRGNTGELFF
TRBV12-5,TRBJ2-7,-,-,TGTGCTAGTGGACTAGAGGGTCTCGAGCAGTACTTC,CASGLEGLEQYF
TRBV5-1,TRBJ1-2,-,-,TGCGCCAGCAGTATAGCAGATCAAGGCTACACCTTC,CASSIADQGYTF
TRBV7-9,TRBJ1-2,TRBD1,-,TGTGCCAGCAGCTTTGCCGACAGGGTGGGTGGCTACACCTTC,CASSFADRVGGYTF
TRBV2,TRBJ1-1,-,-,TGTGCCAGCAGGAGACAGTTGAACACTGAAGCTTTCTTT,CASRRQLNTEAFF
TRBV2,TRBJ2-7,-,-,TGTGCCAGCAGTGAAGAGATAAAGAGGGAGAACGAGCAGTACTTC,CASSEEIKRENEQYF
TRBV5-1,TRBJ2-7,TRBD1,-,TGCGCCAGCAGCGCTGGGACAGGAAACTACGAGCAGTACTTC,CASSAGTGNYEQYF
TRBV5-1,TRBJ2-5,-,few,TGCGCCAGCAGCTTAGGACAGATCCAAGAGACCCAGTACTTC,CASSLGQIQETQYF
TRBV2,TRBJ2-2,-,-,TGTGCCAGCAGTGTATGGGGCAGGGATACCACCGGGGAGCTGTTTTTT,CASSVWGRDTTGELFF
TRBV2,TRBJ1-3,-,-,TGTGCCAGCAGTGGAGTCTATCCTGGAAACACCATATATTTT,CASSGVYPGNTIYF
TRBV5-5,TRBJ1-4,TRBD1,few,TGTGCCAGCAGCTTTGGGACAGGGGGCTCGTTTAATGAAAAACTGTTTTTT,CASSFGTGGSFNEKLFF
TRBV2,TRBJ1-2,-,-,TGTGCCACGACTCGGACAGACTATGGCTACACCTTC,CATTRTDYGYTF
TRBV21-1,TRBJ1-5,-,once,TGTGCCAGCAGCGCCACAGGGACGAACAATCAGCCCCAGCATTTT,CASSATGTNNQPQHF
TRBV19,TRBJ1-6,TRBD1,-,TGTGCCAGTAGTATAGTTCCGGGACAGGAGTCACCCCTCCACTTT,CASSIVPGQESPLHF
TRBV6-1,TRBJ1-6,TRBD1,-,TGTGCCAGCAGTGAAGGGACAGGGGATAATTCACCCCTCCACTTT,CASSEGTGDNSPLHF